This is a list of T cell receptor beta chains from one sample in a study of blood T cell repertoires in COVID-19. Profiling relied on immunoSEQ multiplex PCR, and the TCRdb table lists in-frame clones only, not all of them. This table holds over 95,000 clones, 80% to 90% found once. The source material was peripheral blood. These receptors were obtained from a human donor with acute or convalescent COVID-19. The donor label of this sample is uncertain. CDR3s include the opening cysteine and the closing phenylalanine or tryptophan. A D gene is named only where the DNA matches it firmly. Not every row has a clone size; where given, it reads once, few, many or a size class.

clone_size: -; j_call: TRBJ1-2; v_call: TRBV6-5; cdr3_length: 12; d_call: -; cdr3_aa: CASTPGGNGYTF; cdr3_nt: TGTGCCAGCACCCCGGGAGGGAACGGCTACACCTTC
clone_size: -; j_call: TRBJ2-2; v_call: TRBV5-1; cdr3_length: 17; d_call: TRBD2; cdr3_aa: CASSLQGLAGLTGELFF; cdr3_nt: TGCGCCAGCAGCTTGCAGGGACTAGCGGGTCTAACCGGGGAGCTGTTTTTT
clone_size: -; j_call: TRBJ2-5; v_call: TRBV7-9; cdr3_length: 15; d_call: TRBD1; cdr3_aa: CASSVDRGPSETQYF; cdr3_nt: TGTGCCAGCAGCGTTGACAGGGGGCCGTCAGAGACCCAGTACTTC
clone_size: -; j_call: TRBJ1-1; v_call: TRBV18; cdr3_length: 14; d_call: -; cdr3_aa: CASSWEGFNTEAFF; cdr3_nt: TGTGCCAGCTCGTGGGAGGGTTTTAACACTGAAGCTTTCTTT
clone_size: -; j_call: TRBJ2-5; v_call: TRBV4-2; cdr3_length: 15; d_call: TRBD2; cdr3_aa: CASSQQWGGEETQYF; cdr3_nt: TGTGCCAGCAGCCAACAGTGGGGGGGAGAAGAGACCCAGTACTTC
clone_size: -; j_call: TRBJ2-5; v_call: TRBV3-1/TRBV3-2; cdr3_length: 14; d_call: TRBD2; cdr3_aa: CASSHQTSWETQYF; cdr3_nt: TGTGCCAGCAGCCACCAGACTAGCTGGGAGACCCAGTACTTC
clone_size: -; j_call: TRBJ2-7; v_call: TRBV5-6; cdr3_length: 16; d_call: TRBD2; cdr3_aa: CASSRTPGLESYEQYF; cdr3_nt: TGTGCCAGCAGCCGGACCCCGGGACTAGAGTCCTACGAGCAGTACTTC
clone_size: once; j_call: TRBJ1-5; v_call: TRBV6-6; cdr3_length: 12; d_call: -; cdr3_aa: CASRPEGGAQHF; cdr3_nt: TGTGCCAGCAGACCAGAGGGGGGGGCCCAGCATTTT
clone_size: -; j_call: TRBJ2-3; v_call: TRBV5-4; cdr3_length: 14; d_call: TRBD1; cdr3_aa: CASSRQGATDTQYF; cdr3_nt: TGTGCCAGCAGCCGACAGGGGGCCACAGATACGCAGTATTTT
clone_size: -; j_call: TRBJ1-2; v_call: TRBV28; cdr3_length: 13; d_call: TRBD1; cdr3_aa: CASRPQGAYGYTF; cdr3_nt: TGTGCCAGCAGGCCCCAGGGGGCGTATGGCTACACCTTC
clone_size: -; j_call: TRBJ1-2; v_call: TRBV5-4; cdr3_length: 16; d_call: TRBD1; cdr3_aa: CASTSSGDRYRYGYTF; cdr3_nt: TGTGCCAGCACCTCCTCAGGGGACAGATATCGATATGGCTACACCTTC
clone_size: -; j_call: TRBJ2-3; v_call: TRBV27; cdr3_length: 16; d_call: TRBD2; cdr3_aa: CASSPLAATYADTQYF; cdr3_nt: TGTGCCAGCAGTCCCCTAGCGGCAACGTATGCAGATACGCAGTATTTT
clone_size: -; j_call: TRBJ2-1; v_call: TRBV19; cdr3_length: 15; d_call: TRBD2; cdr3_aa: CASKTSGSSRNEQFF; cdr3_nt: TGTGCCAGTAAAACTAGCGGGAGTTCTAGGAATGAGCAGTTCTTC
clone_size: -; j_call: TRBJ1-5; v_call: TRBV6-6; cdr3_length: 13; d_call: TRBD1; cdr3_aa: CASRTGPNQPQHF; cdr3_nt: TGTGCCAGCAGGACAGGGCCCAATCAGCCCCAGCATTTT
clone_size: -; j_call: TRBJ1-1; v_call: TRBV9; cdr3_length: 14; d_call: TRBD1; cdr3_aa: CASSVEGAGTEAFF; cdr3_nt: TGTGCCAGCAGCGTCGAGGGGGCCGGCACTGAAGCTTTCTTT
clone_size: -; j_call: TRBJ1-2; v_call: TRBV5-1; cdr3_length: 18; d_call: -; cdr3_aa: CASSLAPGAAVANYGYTF; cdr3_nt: TGCGCCAGCAGCTTGGCGCCGGGAGCGGCTGTAGCTAACTATGGCTACACCTTC
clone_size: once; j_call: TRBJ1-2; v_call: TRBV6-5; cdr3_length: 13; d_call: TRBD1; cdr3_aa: CASSPGGVYGYTF; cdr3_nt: TGTGCCAGCAGCCCAGGGGGCGTTTATGGCTACACCTTC
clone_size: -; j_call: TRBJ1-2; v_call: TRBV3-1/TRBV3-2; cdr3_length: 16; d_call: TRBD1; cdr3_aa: CASSQGQGYFRGGYTF; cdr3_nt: TGTGCCAGCAGCCAGGGACAGGGTTATTTTCGCGGTGGCTACACCTTC
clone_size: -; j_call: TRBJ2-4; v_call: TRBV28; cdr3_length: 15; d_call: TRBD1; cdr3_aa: CASTLQGAGDDIQYF; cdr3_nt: TGTGCCAGCACCCTTCAGGGGGCCGGTGATGACATTCAGTACTTC
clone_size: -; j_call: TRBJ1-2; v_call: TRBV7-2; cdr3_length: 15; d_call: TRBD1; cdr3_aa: CASSIRQGASYGYTF; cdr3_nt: TGTGCCAGCAGCATTAGACAGGGGGCCAGCTATGGCTACACCTTC
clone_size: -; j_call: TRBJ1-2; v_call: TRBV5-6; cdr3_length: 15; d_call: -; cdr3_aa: CASSPVNGGVYGYTF; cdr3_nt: TGTGCCAGCAGCCCCGTGAATGGGGGCGTCTATGGCTACACCTTC
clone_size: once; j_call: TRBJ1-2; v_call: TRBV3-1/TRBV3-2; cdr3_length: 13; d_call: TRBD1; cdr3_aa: CASSPDRDDGYTF; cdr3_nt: TGTGCCAGCAGCCCGGACAGGGACGATGGCTACACCTTC
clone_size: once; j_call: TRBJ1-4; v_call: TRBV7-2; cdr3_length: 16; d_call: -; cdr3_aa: CASSLLGVHGSEKLFF; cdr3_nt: TGTGCCAGCAGCTTACTCGGTGTGCATGGTAGTGAAAAACTGTTTTTT
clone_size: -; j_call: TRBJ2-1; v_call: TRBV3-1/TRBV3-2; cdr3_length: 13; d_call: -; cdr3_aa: CASTQRGPDEQFF; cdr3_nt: TGTGCCAGCACCCAACGAGGGCCGGATGAGCAGTTCTTC
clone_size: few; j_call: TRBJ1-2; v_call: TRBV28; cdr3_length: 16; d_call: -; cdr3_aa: CASSPALTGDVDGYTF; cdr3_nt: TGTGCCAGCAGTCCCGCCCTGACAGGTGATGTGGATGGCTACACCTTC
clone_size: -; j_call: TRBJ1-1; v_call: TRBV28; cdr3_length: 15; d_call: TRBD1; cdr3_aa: CASSSPDRGGTEAFF; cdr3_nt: TGTGCCAGCAGTTCCCCGGACAGGGGGGGCACTGAAGCTTTCTTT
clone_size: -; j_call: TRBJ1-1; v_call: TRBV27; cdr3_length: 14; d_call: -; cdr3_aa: CASSLQQGRTEAFF; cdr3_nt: TGTGCCAGCAGCTTGCAACAGGGAAGAACTGAAGCTTTCTTT
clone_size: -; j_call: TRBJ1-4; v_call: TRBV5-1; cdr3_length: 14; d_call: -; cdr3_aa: CASSTGTLNEKLFF; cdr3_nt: TGCGCCAGCAGCACCGGGACACTGAATGAAAAACTGTTTTTT
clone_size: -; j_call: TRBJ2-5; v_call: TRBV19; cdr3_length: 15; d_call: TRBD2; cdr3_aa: CASSIASGGQETQYF; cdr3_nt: TGTGCCAGTAGTATTGCCAGCGGGGGGCAAGAGACCCAGTACTTC
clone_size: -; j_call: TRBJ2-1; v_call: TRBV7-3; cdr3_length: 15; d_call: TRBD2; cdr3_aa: CASSRAGGTTNEQFF; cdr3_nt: TGTGCCAGCAGCCGCGCGGGGGGGACCACTAATGAGCAGTTCTTC
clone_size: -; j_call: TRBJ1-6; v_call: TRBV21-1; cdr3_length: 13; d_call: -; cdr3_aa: CAVPGSENSPLHF; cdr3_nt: TGTGCCGTTCCGGGGTCAGAGAATTCACCCCTCCACTTT
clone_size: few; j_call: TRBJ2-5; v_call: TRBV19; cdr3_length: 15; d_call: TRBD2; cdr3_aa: CASSTILAGEETQYF; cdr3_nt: TGTGCCAGTAGTACTATACTAGCGGGGGAAGAGACCCAGTACTTC
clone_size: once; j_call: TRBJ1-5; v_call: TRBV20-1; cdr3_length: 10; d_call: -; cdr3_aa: CSAGHQPQHF; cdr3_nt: TGCAGTGCTGGCCATCAGCCCCAGCATTTT
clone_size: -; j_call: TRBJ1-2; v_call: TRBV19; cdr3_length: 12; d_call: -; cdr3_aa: CASLRRNYGYTF; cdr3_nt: TGTGCCAGTCTTAGGCGGAACTATGGCTACACCTTC
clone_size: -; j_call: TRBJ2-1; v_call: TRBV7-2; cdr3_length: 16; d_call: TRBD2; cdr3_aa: CASSPPGLAGLDEQFF; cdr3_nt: TGTGCCAGCAGCCCACCCGGACTAGCGGGCTTAGATGAGCAGTTCTTC
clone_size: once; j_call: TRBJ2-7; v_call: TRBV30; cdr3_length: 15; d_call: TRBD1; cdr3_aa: CAWTLAGGASYEQYF; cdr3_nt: TGTGCCTGGACCCTCGCAGGGGGCGCCTCCTACGAGCAGTACTTC
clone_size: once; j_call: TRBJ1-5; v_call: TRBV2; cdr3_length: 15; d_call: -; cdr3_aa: CASSDDAGSNQPQHF; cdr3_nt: TGTGCCAGCAGTGACGACGCAGGAAGCAATCAGCCCCAGCATTTT
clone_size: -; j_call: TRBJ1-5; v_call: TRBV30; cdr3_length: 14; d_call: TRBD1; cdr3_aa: CAWSAGTGNQPQHF; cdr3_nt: TGTGCCTGGAGTGCCGGGACAGGAAATCAGCCCCAGCATTTT
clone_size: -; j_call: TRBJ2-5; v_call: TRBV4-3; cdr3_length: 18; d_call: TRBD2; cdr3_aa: CASSQDRSGGSRQETQYF; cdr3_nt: TGCGCCAGCAGCCAAGATAGGTCGGGGGGATCCAGACAAGAGACCCAGTACTTC
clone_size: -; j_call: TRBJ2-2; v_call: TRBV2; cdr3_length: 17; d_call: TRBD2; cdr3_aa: CASSENPGLPRTGELFF; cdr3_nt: TGTGCCAGCAGTGAAAACCCGGGACTACCTCGCACCGGGGAGCTGTTTTTT
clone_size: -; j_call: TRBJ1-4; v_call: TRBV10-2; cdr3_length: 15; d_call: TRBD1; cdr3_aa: CASSYTGTGVEKLFF; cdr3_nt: TGCGCCAGCAGTTATACCGGGACAGGGGTGGAAAAACTGTTTTTT
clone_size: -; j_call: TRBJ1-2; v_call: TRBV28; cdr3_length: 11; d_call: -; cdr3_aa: CAATNLYGYTF; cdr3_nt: TGTGCCGCAACCAACCTATATGGCTACACCTTC